The 11 T cell receptor beta chains below all came from one sample that was sequenced in a study of Ad26.COV2.S vaccination and SARS-CoV-2 variants (dated by TCRdb to the early 2020s). The intended sense of this specimen's time point label: individuals recovered from natural SARS-CoV-2 infection. Library creation used the immunoSEQ multiplex PCR assay. As stored in TCRdb, this immuneACCESS dataset retains in-frame rearrangements with V and J assigned. A fraction of the clones does not appear; measured against another copy, unresolved V genes explain less than half of the discrepancy, and the remainder lacks a known reason. The sample profile shows 150,000 to 200,000 clones; around 90% of them were found once. The top ten constitute less than 6% of the sample. The sample consisted of peripheral blood, taken after recovery from COVID-19. These receptors all come from a human donor who had recovered from COVID-19.

The CDR3 loop is CASRKQGWNTEAFF. DNA for the CDR3: TGTGCCAGCAGAAAACAGGGGTGGAACACTGAAGCTTTCTTT. This chain links TRBV7-9 with TRBJ1-1; 7 bases line up with TRBD1. Looked up from germline, CDR1 is SEHNR and CDR2 is FQNEAQ (reference sequence). The CDR3 has 14 residues. Germline trimming cut 6 bases from V and 1 base from J; bases unmatched to any gene: 5.

The chain carries TRBV5-6 and TRBJ2-7; no reliable D call. Per germline, CDR1 SGHDT and CDR2 YYEEEE. CDR3 length: 12 amino acids. V gave up 0 bases and J gave up 1 base, with 2 bases separating them. CDR3 in DNA: TGTGCCAGCAGCTTGGAGTCCTACGAGCAGTACTTC. Its protein product is CASSLESYEQYF.

This clone has more than one count but fewer than ten. The rearrangement uses TRBV19 and TRBJ2-2, with D possibly matching TRBD1 (5 bases). Germline V CDR1 and CDR2: LNHDA, SQIVND (reference sequence). The CDR3 runs 16 residues. Deletions cut 5 bases from V and 4 bases from J, with 17 bases between. CDR3 coding DNA: TGTGCCAGTAGTGCCTCAGGGATTCGGCTCACCGGGGAGCTGTTTTTT. Translated, it gives CASSASGIRLTGELFF. Full variable domain (remainder filled in from reference TRBV19 and TRBJ2-2): DGGITQSPKYLFRKEGQNVTLSCEQNLNHDAMYWYRQDPGQGLRLIYYSQIVNDFQKGDIAEGYSVSREKKESFPLTVTSAQKNPTAFYLCASSASGIRLTGELFFGEGSRLTVL.

This chain joins TRBV2 and TRBJ1-4, with D perhaps TRBD1 (6 bases). V lost 1 base and J lost 7, with 13 bases in between. CDR1 is SNHLY and CDR2 is FYNNEI in the germline V gene. The CDR3 is made up of 15 amino acids. The CDR3 DNA reads TGTGCCAGCAGTGAAGACGGGGGCAGGGTTGAAAAACTGTTTTTT. This sequence encodes CASSEDGGRVEKLFF.

The DNA of the CDR3 is TGTGCCAGCAGCCCGAATCCAGGGGATACGCAGTATTTT. Its protein is CASSPNPGDTQYF. The chain uses TRBV11-1 and TRBJ2-3; maybe TRBD1 (5 bases). Germline V lookup: CDR1 SGHAT, CDR2 FQDESV (reference sequence). V dropped 5 bases and J dropped 6 bases, with 12 bases sitting between them. CDR3 size: 13 residues.

V usage is TRBV6-5 and J usage is TRBJ1-1; unclear D gene. V lost 10 bases, J lost 1 base, and 19 bases lay in between. CDR3 size: 15 residues. Germline V gene sequence: CDR1 MNHEY, CDR2 SVGAGI. CDR3 loop: CATTRLGGRNTEAFF. The DNA of the CDR3 is TGTGCCACCACGAGGCTAGGAGGTCGGAACACTGAAGCTTTCTTT.

This chain links TRBV5-1 with TRBJ1-2; 7 bases fit TRBD1. Unmatched junction bases numbered 9, after V lost 4 bases and J lost 6 bases. There are 14 residues in the CDR3. Germline loops: CDR1 SGHRS, CDR2 YFSETQ. The DNA of the CDR3 is TGCGCCAGCAGCATCGACAGGGTTCTGGATGGCTACACCTTC. Translated: CASSIDRVLDGYTF.

The CDR3, as DNA: TGTGCCAGTAACCCAGGGGCGCTCTATGGCTACACCTTC. It translates to CASNPGALYGYTF. This sequence joins TRBV19 and TRBJ1-2; TRBD1 might be the D (6 bases). The CDR3 consists of 13 residues. Trimming left V 7 bases short and J 4 bases short, with 13 bases between. Germline CDR1 LNHDA, CDR2 SQIVND (reference sequence). Based on the CDR3 plus reference TRBV19 and TRBJ1-2, the full variable domain is DGGITQSPKYLFRKEGQNVTLSCEQNLNHDAMYWYRQDPGQGLRLIYYSQIVNDFQKGDIAEGYSVSREKKESFPLTVTSAQKNPTAFYLCASNPGALYGYTFGSGTRLTVV.

This chain links TRBV7-9 with TRBJ1-6; D gene ambiguous. Trimming took off 1 base at V and 6 bases at J, with 7 bases between the two ends. Germline assignment: CDR1 SEHNR and CDR2 FQNEAQ (reference sequence). The CDR3 extends over 14 amino acids. As DNA, the CDR3 is TGTGCCAGCAGCTTAGGACGGAGTAATTCACCCCTCCACTTT. Translating it yields CASSLGRSNSPLHF.

V and J are TRBV5-6 and TRBJ2-3, with TRBD2 matching 14 bases. The CDR3 contains 15 residues. Germline V gene data show CDR1 as SGHDT and CDR2 as YYEEEE. The V segment lost 2 bases and the J segment 6 bases; nucleotides outside the gene matches: 2. The CDR3 DNA follows: TGTGCCAGCAGCTTCCGACTAGCGGGGGGGGATACGCAGTATTTT. This sequence encodes CASSFRLAGGDTQYF.

CDR3 nucleotide sequence: TGTGCCAGCAGCCGGGACAGGGGGGGTGGCTACACCTTC. Its translation: CASSRDRGGGYTF. The chain has TRBV7-3 and TRBJ1-2, with TRBD1 identical over 11 bases. V was clipped by 5 bases and J by 7 bases; unmatched bases: 3. CDR1 and CDR2 (germline): SGHTA, FQGTGA. The CDR3 runs to 13 residues.